A selection of T cell receptor beta chains follows, all from one sample in a study of blood T cell repertoires in COVID-19. Using immunoSEQ multiplex PCR, the repertoire was profiled, and TCRdb retains in-frame clones only, with some absent. The sample contains a few hundred thousand clones, around 88% of which appear only once. The sequencing sample was made of peripheral blood. Receptors were obtained from a woman aged 25 to 39 with COVID-19, enrolled during active disease. Each CDR3 is given with its conserved first and last residue. D genes are given only for firm matches. Clone size is not always given. Where it is, it says once, few, many or a class for expanded clones.

TRBJ2-1 NA TRBD2 TRBV2 TGTGCCAGCAGTCTACTAGCGGGGGGTTACAATGAGCAGTTCTTC CASSLLAGGYNEQFF
TRBJ1-1 NA TRBD1 TRBV14 TGTGCCAGCAGCCGATACAGGGGAGCTGAAGCTTTCTTT CASSRYRGAEAFF
TRBJ1-5 NA TRBD1 TRBV6-2/TRBV6-3 TGTGCCAGCAGTTACCAGGGGGCAAGTCAGCCCCAGCATTTT CASSYQGASQPQHF
TRBJ1-2 NA TRBD1 TRBV29-1 TGCAGCGTTGAATCCCAGACAGGGGGTAGTGGCTACACCTTC CSVESQTGGSGYTF
TRBJ1-1 NA NA TRBV30 TGTGCCTGTCGGATGGGCCAAGAAGCTTTCTTT CACRMGQEAFF
TRBJ2-6 once NA TRBV18 TGTGCCAGCTCACTTAGGACGGACAGCTCTGGGGCCAACGTCCTGACTTTC CASSLRTDSSGANVLTF
TRBJ2-3 few TRBD1 TRBV6-7 TGTGCCAGCAGTTACTCGTCTACCTCACGCTGTCGGACAGGGATCTCTGATACGCAGTATTTT CASSYSSTSRCRTGISDTQYF
TRBJ2-3 NA NA TRBV27 TGTGCCAGCAGCCAACTCGATAGCACAGATACGCAGTATTTT CASSQLDSTDTQYF
TRBJ2-7 NA NA TRBV18 TGTGCCAGCTCACCACCGCGAGGCCGCACGAACTCCTACGAGCAGTACTTC CASSPPRGRTNSYEQYF
TRBJ2-3 NA NA TRBV27 TGTGCCAGCGCCGGCGTGGGGGGTTTCACAGATACGCAGTATTTT CASAGVGGFTDTQYF
TRBJ1-2 NA NA TRBV7-9 TGTGCCAGCAGCTCCGGGGACATCTTCTATGGCTACACCTTC CASSSGDIFYGYTF
TRBJ2-2 NA NA TRBV14 TGTGCCAGCAGCCGGCGGGCTGGGGAGCTGTTTTTT CASSRRAGELFF
TRBJ1-2 NA TRBD1 TRBV19 TGTGCCAGTAACCCCGGGACAGGGGTGAGGTATGGCTACACCTTC CASNPGTGVRYGYTF
TRBJ2-7 NA NA TRBV9 TGTGCCAGCAGCCCCGAGCAGGTTTCCTACGAGCAGTACTTC CASSPEQVSYEQYF
TRBJ1-1 NA TRBD1 TRBV5-1 TGCGCCAGCAGGTTTACAGGGGGCCAAACTGAAGCTTTCTTT CASRFTGGQTEAFF
TRBJ1-4 NA TRBD1 TRBV7-2 TGTGCCAGCAGCTTTGGACAGGGTGAAAAACTGTTTTTT CASSFGQGEKLFF
TRBJ1-2 NA TRBD1 TRBV2 TGTGCCGAGGGGACAGGGCGACCTGGCTACACCTTC CAEGTGRPGYTF
TRBJ2-4 NA NA TRBV2 TGTGCCAGCAGTGCAGGAAACATTCAGTACTTC CASSAGNIQYF
TRBJ1-2 NA TRBD1 TRBV5-6 TGTGCCAGCAACACGGGACAGGAAAACTATGGCTACACCTTC CASNTGQENYGYTF
TRBJ2-1 NA TRBD1 TRBV2 TGTGCCAGCAGTGAATGGCTCGGGACAGGGACCAATGAGCAGTTCTTC CASSEWLGTGTNEQFF
TRBJ2-1 NA TRBD1 TRBV10-3 TGTGCCATCAGTGAAGGGGGCGCTTTATATAATGAGCAGTTCTTC CAISEGGALYNEQFF